This T cell receptor beta chain appears in the sequencing data of a study of Ad26.COV2.S vaccination and SARS-CoV-2 variants (dated by TCRdb to the early 2020s). For context, the study as a whole: Donors in the vaccine arm were drawn from COV1001, a multicentre, randomized, double-blind, placebo-controlled phase I-IIa trial testing Ad26.COV2.S in healthy adults. Ad26.COV2.S was administered intramuscularly at a dose of 5x10^10 or 1x10^11 viral particles, either as one shot or as two shots given 56 days apart. Sequencing of the TCRbeta repertoire served to evaluate the specificity and breadth of SARS-CoV-2-reactive T cell receptors following Ad26.COV2.S vaccination. The TCR-sequenced set comprised about 32 samples: some 20 Ad26.COV2.S vaccine recipients, 5 placebo recipients and 8 SARS-CoV-2 convalescent individuals. Trial participants were randomized into five groups of five: low-dose or high-dose Ad26.COV2.S given once or twice, or placebo on both occasions. Blinding of investigators to trial group allocation was maintained during experiments and outcome assessment. Results the study describes overall, beyond this receptor: The authors noted that the TCR breadth and depth analyses may have underestimated total T cell responses. Spike-specific TCR breadth was higher in Ad26.COV2.S recipients than in placebo recipients (P = 0.0014). Comparing responses between vaccine doses or regimens was not something the study was powered to do. Substantial breadth of spike-specific CD8+ and CD4+ T cell responses was reported after vaccination. Non-spike TCR breadth was comparable between vaccine and placebo recipients, consistent with the vaccine containing only spike.

The sample's treatment or condition label, in plain terms: roughly 20 received Ad26.COV2.S at low or high dose, single or two shots; several received placebo; per-sample allocation not given. Repertoires of vaccine and placebo recipients were sequenced from samples collected on day 63 after the first injection. Between 29 July and 7 August 2020, Cohort 1b enrolled about 27 adults aged 18-55 years at one site in Boston, USA. As a vaccine, Ad26.COV2.S was a replication-incompetent adenovirus type 26 vector that expressed a prefusion-stabilized SARS-CoV-2 spike protein derived from the original Wuhan strain. The germline V gene encodes CDR1 MNHEY and CDR2 SVGAGI. From cysteine to phenylalanine, the CDR3 is 15 amino acids long. This entry keeps only the CDR3 DNA: 45 bases, framed from base 1. Unmatched junction bases come to 5, with V trimmed by 5 bases and J by 0 bases. About this clone: What this receptor recognizes is not known. No much larger clone exists at a distance of one base, and base qualities are not known.

TCRbeta CDR3 regions were sequenced with the immunoSEQ Assay. After extraction, genomic DNA underwent amplification by bias-controlled multiplex PCR, followed by high-throughput sequencing. The study's own analysis went as follows. To quantify the absolute abundance of each unique TCRbeta CDR3 region, sequences were collapsed and filtered. T cell fraction was estimated by normalizing TCRbeta template counts to usable DNA, with usable DNA measured through amplification of reference genes found in all nucleated cells. Repertoire TCRs were annotated as SARS-CoV-2-specific when V gene, CDR3 amino acid sequence and J gene were exactly matched to a known reactive TCR set. MIRA supplied the reference SARS-CoV-2 TCR set, which was filtered for enrichment in COVID-19-positive ImmuneCODE repertoires so that public or cross-reactive TCRs were removed. Using the MIRA antigens, annotated TCRs were further analysed by specific ORF or by position within an ORF. Breadth was defined as annotated unique rearrangements over total unique productive rearrangements; depth was the summed frequency of those rearrangements. Two-sided Wilcoxon rank-sum tests were used to compare TCR breadth between groups. Held by TCRdb, this immuneACCESS table contains in-frame sequences only and omits some clones. Under half of the omission traces to an unresolved V gene where checked; the cause of the rest is unknown. Clone size and the V and J calls come from that table; the DNA yielded D and trimming. The sample records over 450,000 clones, roughly nine tenths of which are singletons. The top ten constitute about 1.5% of the sample.

Sequenced material: peripheral blood, taken in a trial of Ad26.COV2.S vaccine versus placebo. This receptor was taken from a person aged 18-60 years who received the Ad26.COV2.S COVID-19 vaccine or a placebo. The chain is encoded by TRBV6-5 joined to TRBJ2-3; 7 nucleotides in the junction match TRBD1. The DNA reads TGTGCCAGCAGTCCCCCGGGACAGAGCACAGATACGCAGTATTTT. It translates to CASSPPGQSTDTQYF.